This is a list of T cell receptor beta chains from one sample in a study of T cell changes during pregnancy in multiple sclerosis. Profiled with immunoSEQ multiplex PCR; TCRdb holds only in-frame clones, not every one. Found here are tens of thousands of clones, approximately 95% of them singletons; the top ten hold approximately 0.49%. The input for sequencing was CD4+ T cells from peripheral blood mononuclear cells, taken in the first trimester of pregnancy. These receptors originate from a female donor with multiple sclerosis, enrolled in a pregnancy study. CDR3s include the opening cysteine and the closing phenylalanine or tryptophan. A D gene is named only where the DNA matches it firmly. The listing skips clone size in some rows; elsewhere it reads once, few, many or a size class.

v_gene,j_gene,abundance,d_gene,len,CDR3aa,CDR3nt
TRBV5-1,TRBJ2-1,-,TRBD2,16,CASSLASSGGAGEQFF,TGCGCCAGCAGCCTGGCGTCTAGCGGGGGGGCGGGTGAGCAGTTCTTC
TRBV10-2,TRBJ1-5,once,-,14,CASSESRVPQPQHF,TGCGCCAGCAGTGAGTCGAGGGTGCCCCAGCCCCAGCATTTT
TRBV19,TRBJ2-7,-,TRBD1,16,CASSIGPGTGDYEQYF,TGTGCCAGTAGTATTGGGCCCGGGACAGGGGACTACGAGCAGTACTTC
TRBV7-9,TRBJ1-1,-,-,12,CASSLSNRDAFF,TGTGCCAGCAGCCTATCGAACAGGGATGCTTTCTTT
TRBV9,TRBJ1-4,-,-,13,CASSDGGEKKLFF,TGTGCCAGCAGCGACGGTGGGGAGAAAAAACTGTTTTTT
TRBV9,TRBJ2-2,-,TRBD2,13,CASSQRGAGELFF,TGTGCCAGCAGTCAGCGGGGGGCCGGGGAGCTGTTTTTT
TRBV10-2,TRBJ2-5,once,-,10,CATSEETQYF,TGCGCCACCTCAGAAGAGACCCAGTACTTC
TRBV5-5,TRBJ2-5,once,TRBD1,14,CASSRDRGFETQYF,TGTGCCAGCAGCCGGGACAGGGGTTTTGAGACCCAGTACTTC
TRBV6-5,TRBJ1-4,-,-,13,CASRRDFNEKLFF,TGTGCCAGCAGGAGGGATTTTAATGAAAAACTGTTTTTT
TRBV10-3,TRBJ2-7,-,-,14,CAISPTDSPYEQYF,TGTGCCATCAGTCCCACTGACAGCCCCTACGAGCAGTACTTC
TRBV6-1,TRBJ1-2,-,-,13,CASISPRANGYTF,TGTGCCAGCATTTCCCCAAGAGCTAATGGCTACACCTTC
TRBV19,TRBJ2-2,-,-,15,CASRDPGANTGELFF,TGTGCCAGTAGGGATCCAGGGGCGAACACCGGGGAGCTGTTTTTT
TRBV7-8,TRBJ1-1,once,-,12,CASGQRGTEAFF,TGTGCCAGCGGACAAAGGGGCACTGAAGCTTTCTTT
TRBV14,TRBJ2-1,-,-,16,CASSQESRAGVNEQFF,TGTGCCAGCAGCCAAGAAAGTCGGGCAGGGGTCAATGAGCAGTTCTTC
TRBV6-5,TRBJ2-7,many,-,12,CASSWDTYEQYF,TGTGCCAGCAGTTGGGACACCTACGAGCAGTACTTC
TRBV4-1,TRBJ2-5,-,-,14,CASSQVGSVETQYF,TGCGCCAGCAGCCAAGTCGGTAGCGTGGAGACCCAGTACTTC
TRBV6-1,TRBJ2-7,-,-,14,CASSDLGLPYEQYF,TGTGCCAGCAGTGACTTAGGACTGCCCTACGAGCAGTACTTC
TRBV7-9,TRBJ1-6,-,TRBD1,14,CASKSGTEDSPLHF,TGTGCCAGCAAATCCGGGACAGAGGATTCACCCCTCCACTTT
TRBV7-2,TRBJ2-1,-,TRBD2,15,CASSLKGGGYNEQFF,TGTGCCAGCAGCTTAAAGGGCGGGGGCTACAATGAGCAGTTCTTC
TRBV6-5,TRBJ1-5,once,-,13,CASSYSSERPQHF,TGTGCCAGCAGTTACTCGTCTGAGCGGCCCCAGCATTTT
TRBV5-1,TRBJ2-7,-,-,17,CASSLGGLGALPYEQYF,TGCGCCAGCAGCTTGGGGGGTCTGGGGGCCTTACCGTACGAGCAGTACTTC
TRBV19,TRBJ1-4,-,-,14,CARDSEGSNEKLFF,TGTGCCAGAGACTCGGAGGGGAGCAATGAAAAACTGTTTTTT
TRBV9,TRBJ2-3,-,TRBD2,15,CASSVTGTSGDTQYF,TGTGCCAGCAGCGTAACCGGGACTAGCGGAGATACGCAGTATTTT
TRBV19,TRBJ1-2,-,-,12,CASSIPGYGYTF,TGTGCCAGTAGTATTCCCGGGTATGGCTACACCTTC
TRBV7-3,TRBJ2-5,-,TRBD1,15,CASSRQGGGQETQYF,TGTGCCAGCAGTCGACAGGGGGGTGGACAAGAGACCCAGTACTTC
TRBV10-3,TRBJ1-2,once,-,13,CAISEQTDYGYTF,TGTGCCATCAGTGAGCAGACAGACTATGGCTACACCTTC
TRBV6-1,TRBJ1-5,-,-,14,CASSLGLSMEPQHF,TGTGCCAGCAGCCTGGGACTCTCAATGGAGCCCCAGCATTTT